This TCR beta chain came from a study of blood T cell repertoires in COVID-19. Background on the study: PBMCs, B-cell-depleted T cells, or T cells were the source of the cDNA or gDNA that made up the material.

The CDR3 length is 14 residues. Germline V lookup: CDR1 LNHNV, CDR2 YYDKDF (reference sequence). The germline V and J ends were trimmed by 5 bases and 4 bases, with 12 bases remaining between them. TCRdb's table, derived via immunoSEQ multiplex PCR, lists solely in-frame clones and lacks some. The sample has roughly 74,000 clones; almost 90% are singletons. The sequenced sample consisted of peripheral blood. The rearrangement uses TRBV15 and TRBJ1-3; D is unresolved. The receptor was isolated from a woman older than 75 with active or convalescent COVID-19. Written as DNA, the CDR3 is TGTGCCACCAGCTTAAGGACGGGGGGAAACACCATATATTTT. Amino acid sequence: CATSLRTGGNTIYF.